This T cell receptor (beta chain) was observed in a study of cytotoxic CD8 clonotypes in ibrutinib-treated CLL. In the study overall: Once patients had received a median roughly 11 months of treatment, range 6 to 36, response samples were obtained. Study-wide results and caveats: Public clonotypes, found uncommonly, either contracted or stayed stable on treatment. Clonality went higher at ibrutinib response and then dropped back toward baseline at progression. Baseline levels of clonality went above those of age-matched healthy donors and moved with circulating CD8+ T-cell counts.

Trimming at V came to 7 bases and at J to 5 bases, leaving 17 bases not matched to a gene. From germline, CDR1 is MNHEY and CDR2 SMNVEV (reference sequence). The CDR3 is 18 amino acids. Profiling relied on immunoSEQ multiplex PCR, and the TCRdb table lists in-frame clones only, not all of them. This table has just over 65,000 clones, about 64% appearing once. In regard to this clone: As yet, its antigen is unknown.

The chain links TRBV27 to TRBJ2-2; 9 positions match TRBD1. This sequence originates from a human donor with chronic lymphocytic leukemia. Sequences were derived from PBMCs, sampled after 12 months of ibrutinib treatment. CDR3 residues: CASKWGISGTGRTGELFF. CDR3 nucleotide sequence: TGTGCCAGCAAGTGGGGGATTTCCGGGACAGGGAGGACCGGGGAGCTGTTTTTT.